The TCR beta chain under discussion was sequenced for a study of identical twins. This clonotype was detected ten times or more. In germline, CDR1 is KGHDR, CDR2 SFDVKD. The ends were cut back, 10 bases at V and 3 bases at J, with 19 bases in the middle. There are 15 residues in the CDR3. TCRdb called the 5' RACE reads again in MiXCR, with one record for every CDR3 protein. In the table there are 450,000 to 600,000 distinct CDR3 sequences, about 22% of which are singletons. The sample was also reused in another study, on yellow fever vaccine responses in identical twins.

Sequenced input: CD4+ T cells sorted from blood. The receptor comes from a woman aged 18-30 years in good health. V is TRBV24-1 and J is TRBJ2-3; D possibly corresponds to TRBD2 (6 bases). The CDR3 bases are TGTGCCACTTCATCTAAACGGGAGTTGACAGATACGCAGTATTTT. It is translated as CATSSKRELTDTQYF.